This T cell receptor (beta chain) was identified in a study of shared clonotypes between healthy human individuals (dated by TCRdb to about 2020). Regarding the research as a whole: Three men and a couple of women, aged 18 to 49 years, made up the cohort. Per donor, leukapheresis produced somewhere between about 0.94 and 9 billion PBMCs. To estimate repertoire size and how much clonotype sharing occurs between individuals, the study deeply sequenced the blood TCR repertoires of five healthy adults. For each donor, CD4 naive and CD4 memory were each run on three plates, CD8 naive on two plates, and CD8 memory on one plate. To increase sequencing depth and limit assay-specific biases, different laboratories used diverse techniques to prepare libraries and sequence TCR repertoires.

The germline V gene gives CDR1 as SGHAT and CDR2 as FQNNGV. The CDR3 covers 15 residues, taking in both the cysteine and the phenylalanine. Of all the DNA, just the CDR3 is kept, 45 bases in frame from base 1. V loses 5 bases of germline sequence and J loses 7 bases, and the interval between the two ends is 18 bases. Donors were healthy HIV-negative adults with no recently reported acute infections or vaccinations. Only Caucasian adults living in Nashville, Tennessee, USA were represented among the donors. CD4+ T cells were enriched by magnetic negative selection; naive cells were then positively selected on CD45RA, and the negative fraction formed the memory subset. Blood was collected by leukapheresis, and PBMCs were isolated by Ficoll-Histopaque density gradient centrifugation and then cryopreserved in liquid nitrogen vapor phase. Analytical flow cytometry was used to check the purity and quantity of every magnetically sorted T cell population. From each sorted fraction, genomic DNA was isolated and quantified by UV absorbance on a Nanodrop 2000c.

This clone has a single count. Its binding antigen is unknown. No base quality information exists; no much larger clone differs at one position. The full study reports these points: Higher generation probabilities were observed for clonotypes shared by all four sorted-subset donors than for non-shared clonotypes. Even with the large sequencing depth, rarefaction of the sorted-subset datasets indicated that sequencing was incomplete. Naive subsets generally had larger estimated clonotype richness than memory subsets did. When a handful of donors were compared, the shared fraction of clonotypes was around 5% for naive CD4, about 4% for naive CD8, more than 2% for memory CD4, and around 0.37% for memory CD8. Pairwise subsampling indicated that sequencing depth was expected to affect the degree of clonotype sharing among donors. Only blood was sampled, and tissue TCR repertoires likely differ from those in blood. Because the study included only a small number of donors, the genetic and exposure-history diversity represented was limited.

TCR CDR3 regions were amplified from genomic DNA by multiplex PCR using the deep immunoSEQ assay. Genomic DNA extracted from each cell subset was distributed evenly over all wells of several immunoSEQ 96-well plates, and each plate served as one replicate. For sorted subsets, about 200 ng genomic DNA, equal to about 30,000 T cell genomes, was loaded into each replicate PCR. The purified libraries were quantified using a Qubit 3.0 fluorometer, sized with a Bioanalyzer 2100, and then quantified again using the KAPA Library Quantification kit. Each immunoSEQ 96-well plate was sequenced on its own single-read 150-cycle Illumina NextSeq 550 flow cell. On the authors' methods: Because the immunoSEQ output included only junctional sequences and no quality scores, the filtering could not be the same as the filtering used for full-length reads. To assign V/J genes and CDR3, sequences were annotated against IMGT germline references using PyIR, a Python wrapper for IgBLAST v1.9. Reads with weak V/J assignments (E-value above 1e-6), missing CDR3, stop codons, out-of-frame junctions, or ambiguous translated residues were removed. V3J clonotypes were defined as sequences sharing the same inferred V gene, J gene, and CDR3 amino acid sequence. The percentage overlap between two repertoires was calculated by dividing the number of shared unique clonotypes by the size of the smaller repertoire. RTK rarefaction, the Chao1 estimator, and Recon v2.1 estimates of unobserved clonotypes were used to assess repertoire richness. OLGA was used to compute generation probabilities for all TCRbeta clonotypes that the gDNA method yielded from a few donors. The table comes from immuneACCESS by way of TCRdb, which keeps in-frame sequences with V and J called. Part of the clones is missing from these tables; in studies checked, under half for an unresolved V gene and the rest for unknown reasons. For V, J and clone size, that table is used; D and trimming come from the DNA. This sample comprises roughly 330,000 clones, under 80% of them detected only once. The leading ten clones occupy 10% of the sample.

The sequenced material came from memory CD4+ T cells sorted from blood. The cell subset or site tag for this specimen amounts to: CD45RA-negative fraction. The receptor comes from a man aged 25-45 years in good health. The chain is assembled from TRBV11-2 and TRBJ2-1; TRBD2 is a possible D gene, resting on 6 matching bases. The nucleotide sequence reads TGTGCCAGCAGCAAAAGACTAGAGTGGGGTAATGAGCAGTTCTTC. It codes for CASSKRLEWGNEQFF. The full variable domain, completed from the reference TRBV11-2 and TRBJ2-1 proteins outside the CDR3, reads EAGVAQSPRYKIIEKRQSVAFWCNPISGHATLYWYQQILGQGPKLLIQFQNNGVVDDSQLPKDRFSAERLKGVDSTLKIQPAKLEDSAVYLCASSKRLEWGNEQFFGPGTRLTVL.